The entry below gives a single T cell receptor (beta chain) sequence along with its context. Trimming left V 5 bases short and J 2 bases short, with 13 bases between. This CDR3 contains 15 residues. Germline CDR1 and CDR2: MNHEY and SVGEGT. This sample is part of a study of control samples from healthy donors and cancer patients. Assay used: immunoSEQ multiplex PCR; TCRdb lists only in-frame clones, some missing. The table shows 40,000 to 50,000 clones, with 75% to 90% occurring only once. The material sequenced was blood. The clonotype comes from a man aged 55 to 70 in good health. This rearrangement joins TRBV6-2 or TRBV6-3 to TRBJ1-5; no clear D. CDR3: CASSPSGQGNQPQHF. The CDR3 DNA reads as TGTGCCAGCAGTCCCAGCGGGCAGGGCAATCAGCCCCAGCATTTT.